This T cell receptor beta chain was documented in a study of cytomegalovirus exposure and HLA in healthy donors. Study context: For the roughly 400 genotyped donors, over 80% fell within the Caucasian-associated ancestry cluster.

Whole-study findings and limits: Immune exposure information available was restricted to CMV serostatus. Earlier results showed most TCR beta V segments being productive about 90% or about 30% of the time.

CDR3 length: 14 amino acids. Germline V gives CDR1 SGDLS, CDR2 YYNGEE. V lost 1 base and J lost 1, with 8 bases in between. Vbeta (60) and Jbeta (13) primers were used in the PCR. Some clones are missing from TCRdb's copy, which holds only in-frame ones; the method was immunoSEQ multiplex PCR. The table has roughly 100,000 clones, over 65% seen once; the top ten hold around 2.6%. Comment on this clone: The antigen remains undetermined.

The source of this sequence is a man aged 35-49 years in good health and CMV-seronegative. Source material: PBMCs. The J gene is TRBJ2-5, the V gene TRBV9; D is undetermined. The CDR3 here is CASSVFSSQETQYF. CDR3 bases: TGTGCCAGCAGCGTATTTTCCAGCCAAGAGACCCAGTACTTC.